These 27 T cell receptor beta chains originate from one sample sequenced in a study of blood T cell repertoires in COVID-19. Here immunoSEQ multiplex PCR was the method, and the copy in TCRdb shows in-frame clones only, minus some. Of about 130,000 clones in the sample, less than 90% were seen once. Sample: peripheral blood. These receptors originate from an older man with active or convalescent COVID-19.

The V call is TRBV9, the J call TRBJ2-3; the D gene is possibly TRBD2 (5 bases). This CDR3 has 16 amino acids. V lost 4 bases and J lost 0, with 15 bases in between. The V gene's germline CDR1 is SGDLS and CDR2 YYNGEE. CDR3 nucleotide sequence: TGTGCCAGCAGCCCGGTGGGGAGCGGCAGCACAGATACGCAGTATTTT. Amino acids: CASSPVGSGSTDTQYF.

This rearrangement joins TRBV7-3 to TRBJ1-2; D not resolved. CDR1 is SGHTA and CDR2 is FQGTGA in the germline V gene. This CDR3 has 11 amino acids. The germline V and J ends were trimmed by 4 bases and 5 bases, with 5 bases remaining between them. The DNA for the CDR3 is TGTGCCAGCAGCTCGGGGTATGGCTACACCTTC. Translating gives CASSSGYGYTF.

CDR3 nucleotides: TGTGCCAGCATACCTCCAGCGTCGACAGCCTACGAGCAGTACTTC. It yields the protein CASIPPASTAYEQYF. The chain couples TRBV11-2 to TRBJ2-7; D may be TRBD1 (5 bases). V dropped 7 bases and J dropped 2 bases, with 18 bases sitting between them. The CDR3 length is 15 residues. The germline V gene has CDR1 SGHAT and CDR2 FQNNGV.

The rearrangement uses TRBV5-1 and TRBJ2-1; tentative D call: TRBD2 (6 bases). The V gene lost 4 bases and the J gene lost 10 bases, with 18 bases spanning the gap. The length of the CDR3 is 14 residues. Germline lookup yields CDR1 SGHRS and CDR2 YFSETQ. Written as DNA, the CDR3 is TGCGCCAGCAGCCCCCGAGCGGATCGGGGGGAGCAGTTCTTC. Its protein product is CASSPRADRGEQFF.

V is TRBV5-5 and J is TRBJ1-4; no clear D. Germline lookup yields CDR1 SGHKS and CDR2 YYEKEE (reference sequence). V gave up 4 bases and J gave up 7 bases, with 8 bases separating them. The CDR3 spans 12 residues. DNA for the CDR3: TGTGCCAGCAGCGGAGCAAGTGAAAAACTGTTTTTT. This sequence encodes CASSGASEKLFF.

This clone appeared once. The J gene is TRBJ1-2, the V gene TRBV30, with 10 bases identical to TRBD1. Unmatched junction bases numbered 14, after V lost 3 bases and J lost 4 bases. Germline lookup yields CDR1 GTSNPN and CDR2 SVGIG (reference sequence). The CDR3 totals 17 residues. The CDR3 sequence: CAWSANFGTGVAYGYTF. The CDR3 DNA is TGTGCCTGGAGCGCCAACTTTGGGACAGGGGTGGCCTATGGCTACACCTTC.

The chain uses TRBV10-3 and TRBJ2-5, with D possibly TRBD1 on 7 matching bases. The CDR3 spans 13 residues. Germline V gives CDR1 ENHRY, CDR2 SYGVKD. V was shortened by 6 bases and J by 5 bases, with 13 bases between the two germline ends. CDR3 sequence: CAISLSGGETQYF. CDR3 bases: TGTGCCATCAGCTTGTCAGGGGGGGAGACCCAGTACTTC.

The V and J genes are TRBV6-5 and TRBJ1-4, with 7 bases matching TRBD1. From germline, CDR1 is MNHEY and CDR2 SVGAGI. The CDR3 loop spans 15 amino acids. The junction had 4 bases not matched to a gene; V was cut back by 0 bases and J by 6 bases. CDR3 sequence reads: CASSYSGQVDEKLFF. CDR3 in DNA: TGTGCCAGCAGTTACTCCGGACAGGTCGATGAAAAACTGTTTTTT.

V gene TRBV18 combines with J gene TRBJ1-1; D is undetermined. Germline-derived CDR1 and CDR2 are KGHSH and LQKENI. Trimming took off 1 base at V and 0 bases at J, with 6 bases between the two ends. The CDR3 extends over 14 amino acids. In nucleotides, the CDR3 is TGTGCCAGCTCACCACGGGCCCTGAACACTGAAGCTTTCTTT. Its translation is CASSPRALNTEAFF.

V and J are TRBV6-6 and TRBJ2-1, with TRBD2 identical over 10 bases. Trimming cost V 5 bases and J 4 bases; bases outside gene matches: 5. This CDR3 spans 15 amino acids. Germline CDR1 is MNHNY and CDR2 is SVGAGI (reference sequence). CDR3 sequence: CASSPGLADYNEQFF. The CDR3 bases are TGTGCCAGCAGTCCCGGACTAGCGGATTACAATGAGCAGTTCTTC.

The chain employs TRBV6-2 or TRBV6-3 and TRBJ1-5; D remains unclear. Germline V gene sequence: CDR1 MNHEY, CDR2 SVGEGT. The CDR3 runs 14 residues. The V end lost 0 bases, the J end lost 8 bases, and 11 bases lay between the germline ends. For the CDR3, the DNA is TGTGCCAGCAGTTACTCTATGAGTGCGGAGCCCCAGCATTTT. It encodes CASSYSMSAEPQHF.

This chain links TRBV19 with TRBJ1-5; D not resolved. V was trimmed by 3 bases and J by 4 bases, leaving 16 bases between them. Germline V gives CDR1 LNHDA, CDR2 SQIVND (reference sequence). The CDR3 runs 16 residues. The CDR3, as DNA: TGTGCCAGTAGTATTCGGGAAACGGGTGGAAATCAGCCCCAGCATTTT. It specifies CASSIRETGGNQPQHF.

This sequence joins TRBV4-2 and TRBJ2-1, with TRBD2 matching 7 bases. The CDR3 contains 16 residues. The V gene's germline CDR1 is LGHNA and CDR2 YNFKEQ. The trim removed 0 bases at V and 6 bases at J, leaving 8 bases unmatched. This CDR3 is CASSQDLGGRVNEQFF. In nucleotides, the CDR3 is TGTGCCAGCAGCCAAGATTTGGGAGGGAGGGTCAATGAGCAGTTCTTC.

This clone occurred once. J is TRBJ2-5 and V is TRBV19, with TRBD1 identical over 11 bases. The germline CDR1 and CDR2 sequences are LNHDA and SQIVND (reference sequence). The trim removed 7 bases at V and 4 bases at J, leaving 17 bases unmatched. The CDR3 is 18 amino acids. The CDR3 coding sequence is TGTGCCAGTACGGTCGGGCGTTCCGGACAGGGGGCTTCAGAGACCCAGTACTTC. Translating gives CASTVGRSGQGASETQYF.

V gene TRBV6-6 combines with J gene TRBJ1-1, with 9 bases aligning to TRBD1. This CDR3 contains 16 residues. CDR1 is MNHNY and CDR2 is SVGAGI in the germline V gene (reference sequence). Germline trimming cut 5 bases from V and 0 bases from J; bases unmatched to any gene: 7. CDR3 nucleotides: TGTGCCAGCAGTCGAACAGGGGGCGGCATGAACACTGAAGCTTTCTTT. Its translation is CASSRTGGGMNTEAFF.

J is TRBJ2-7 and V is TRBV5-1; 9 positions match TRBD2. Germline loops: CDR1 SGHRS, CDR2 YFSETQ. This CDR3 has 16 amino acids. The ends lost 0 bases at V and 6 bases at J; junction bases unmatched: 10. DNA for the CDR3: TGCGCCAGCAGCTTGGATGCGGCTAGCGGGATATCCGAGCAGTACTTC. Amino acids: CASSLDAASGISEQYF.

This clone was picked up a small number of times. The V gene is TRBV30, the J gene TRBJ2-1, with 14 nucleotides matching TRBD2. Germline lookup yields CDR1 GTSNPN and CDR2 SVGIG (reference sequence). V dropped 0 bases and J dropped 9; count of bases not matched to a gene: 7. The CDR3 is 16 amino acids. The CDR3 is CAWSVLFGTSGSEQFF. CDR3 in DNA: TGTGCCTGGAGTGTTCTTTTCGGGACTAGCGGGAGTGAGCAGTTCTTC.

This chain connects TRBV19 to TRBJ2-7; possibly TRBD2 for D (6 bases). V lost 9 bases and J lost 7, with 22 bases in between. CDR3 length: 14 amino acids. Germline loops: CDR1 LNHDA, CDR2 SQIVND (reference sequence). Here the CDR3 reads CASSPSGVAGEQYF. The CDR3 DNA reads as TGTGCCAGCTCCCCCTCGGGGGTAGCAGGAGAGCAGTACTTC.

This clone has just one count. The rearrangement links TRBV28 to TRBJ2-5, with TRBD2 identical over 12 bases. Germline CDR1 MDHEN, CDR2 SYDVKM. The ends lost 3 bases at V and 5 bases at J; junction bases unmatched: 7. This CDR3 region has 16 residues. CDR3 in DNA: TGTGCCAGCAGTTTCACTAGCGGGGGGTTTGGGGAGACCCAGTACTTC. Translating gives CASSFTSGGFGETQYF.

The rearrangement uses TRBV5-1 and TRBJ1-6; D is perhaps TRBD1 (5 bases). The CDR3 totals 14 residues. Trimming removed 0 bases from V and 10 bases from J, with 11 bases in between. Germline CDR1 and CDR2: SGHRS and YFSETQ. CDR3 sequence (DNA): TGCGCCAGCAGCTTGGGGCAGGGCGGCTCACCCCTCCACTTT. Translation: CASSLGQGGSPLHF.

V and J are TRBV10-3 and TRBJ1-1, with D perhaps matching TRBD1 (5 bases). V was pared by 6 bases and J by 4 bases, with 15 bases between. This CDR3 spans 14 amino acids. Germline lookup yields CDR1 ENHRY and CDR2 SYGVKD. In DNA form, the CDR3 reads TGTGCCATCAGAGACCTCGCCAGGGCCACTGAAGCTTTCTTT. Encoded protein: CAIRDLARATEAFF.

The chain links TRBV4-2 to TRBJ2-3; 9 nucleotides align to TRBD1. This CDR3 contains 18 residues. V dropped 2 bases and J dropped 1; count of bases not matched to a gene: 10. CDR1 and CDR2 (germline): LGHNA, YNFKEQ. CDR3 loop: CASSQIGQGTLGTDTQYF. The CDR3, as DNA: TGTGCCAGCAGCCAAATCGGACAGGGGACCCTAGGCACAGATACGCAGTATTTT.

CDR3 loop: CASSLGQGHYGYTF. In nucleotides, the CDR3 is TGTGCCAGCTCACTTGGACAGGGCCACTATGGCTACACCTTC. This sequence joins TRBV18 and TRBJ1-2; 8 bases are a match to TRBD1. CDR3 length: 14 amino acids. Trimming at V came to 4 bases and at J to 3 bases, leaving 4 bases not matched to a gene. Germline assignment: CDR1 KGHSH and CDR2 LQKENI.

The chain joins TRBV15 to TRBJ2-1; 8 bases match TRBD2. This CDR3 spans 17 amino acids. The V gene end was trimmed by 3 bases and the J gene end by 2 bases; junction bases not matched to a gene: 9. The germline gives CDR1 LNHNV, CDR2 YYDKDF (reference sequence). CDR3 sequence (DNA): TGTGCCACCAGCAGCCCCCAACTAGCGGAAACCTACAATGAGCAGTTCTTC. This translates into CATSSPQLAETYNEQFF.

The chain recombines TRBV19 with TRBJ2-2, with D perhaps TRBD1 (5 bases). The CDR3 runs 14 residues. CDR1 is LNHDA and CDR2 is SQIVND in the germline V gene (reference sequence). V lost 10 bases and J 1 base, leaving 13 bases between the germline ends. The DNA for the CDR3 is TGTGCCACCGCCGGGCAGGGGAACACCGGGGAGCTGTTTTTT. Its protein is CATAGQGNTGELFF.

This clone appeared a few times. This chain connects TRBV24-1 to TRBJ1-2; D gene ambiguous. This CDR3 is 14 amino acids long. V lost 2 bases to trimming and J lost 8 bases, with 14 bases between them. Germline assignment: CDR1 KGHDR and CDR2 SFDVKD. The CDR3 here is CATSDWETSRGYTF. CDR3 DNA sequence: TGTGCCACCAGTGATTGGGAGACAAGTCGGGGCTACACCTTC.

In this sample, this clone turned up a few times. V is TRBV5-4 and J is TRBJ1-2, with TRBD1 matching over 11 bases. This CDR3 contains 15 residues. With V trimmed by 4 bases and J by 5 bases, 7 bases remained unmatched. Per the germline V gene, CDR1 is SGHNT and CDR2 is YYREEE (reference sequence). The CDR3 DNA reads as TGTGCCAGCAGCATATCCGGGACAGGGGGATATGGCTACACCTTC. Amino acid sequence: CASSISGTGGYGYTF.